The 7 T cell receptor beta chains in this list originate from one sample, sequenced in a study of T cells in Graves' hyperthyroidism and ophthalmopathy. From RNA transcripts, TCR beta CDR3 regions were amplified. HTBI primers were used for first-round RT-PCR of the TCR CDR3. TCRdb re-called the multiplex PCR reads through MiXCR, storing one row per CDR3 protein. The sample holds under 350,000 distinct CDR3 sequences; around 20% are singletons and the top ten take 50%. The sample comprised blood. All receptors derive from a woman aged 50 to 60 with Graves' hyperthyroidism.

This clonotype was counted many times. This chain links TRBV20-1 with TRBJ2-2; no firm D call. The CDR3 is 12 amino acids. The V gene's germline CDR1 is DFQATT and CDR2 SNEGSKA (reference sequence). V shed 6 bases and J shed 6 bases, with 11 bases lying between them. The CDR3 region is CSASNGPGELFF. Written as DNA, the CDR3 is TGCAGTGCCTCAAACGGACCCGGGGAGCTGTTTTTT.

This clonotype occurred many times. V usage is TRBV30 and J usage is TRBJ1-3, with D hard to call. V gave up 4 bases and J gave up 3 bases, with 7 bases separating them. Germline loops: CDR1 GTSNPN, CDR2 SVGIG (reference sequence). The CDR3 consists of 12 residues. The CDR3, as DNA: TGTGCCTGGAATGGAGGTGGAAACACCATATATTTT. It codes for CAWNGGGNTIYF.

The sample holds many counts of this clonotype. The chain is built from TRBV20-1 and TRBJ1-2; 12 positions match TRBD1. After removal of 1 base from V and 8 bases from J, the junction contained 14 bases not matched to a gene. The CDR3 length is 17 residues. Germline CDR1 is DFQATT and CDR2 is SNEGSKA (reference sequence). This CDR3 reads CSARVQGTGGQEGGYTF. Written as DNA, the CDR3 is TGCAGTGCTAGAGTCCAAGGGACAGGGGGCCAGGAGGGAGGCTACACCTTC.

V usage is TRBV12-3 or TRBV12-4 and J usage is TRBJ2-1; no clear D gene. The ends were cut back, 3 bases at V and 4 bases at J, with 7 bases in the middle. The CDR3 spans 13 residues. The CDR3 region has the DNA TGTGCCAGCAGTTTCGACGGGTACAATGAGCAGTTCTTC. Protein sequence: CASSFDGYNEQFF.

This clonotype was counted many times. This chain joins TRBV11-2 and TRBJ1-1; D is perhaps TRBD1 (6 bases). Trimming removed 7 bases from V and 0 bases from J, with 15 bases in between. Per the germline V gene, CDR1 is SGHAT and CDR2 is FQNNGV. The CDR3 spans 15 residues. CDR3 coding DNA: TGTGCCAGCACCCGGGGGACATTGATGAACACTGAAGCTTTCTTT. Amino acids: CASTRGTLMNTEAFF.

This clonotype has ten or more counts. CDR3 region: CASSLVSTRSYNEQFF. The DNA for the CDR3 is TGTGCCAGCAGCTTGGTTTCAACCAGGTCTTACAATGAGCAGTTCTTC. The V gene is TRBV5-6, the J gene TRBJ2-1; D unclear. V lost 0 bases to trimming and J lost 4 bases, with 14 bases between them. Germline CDR1 reads SGHDT; CDR2 reads YYEEEE. The CDR3 has 16 amino acids.

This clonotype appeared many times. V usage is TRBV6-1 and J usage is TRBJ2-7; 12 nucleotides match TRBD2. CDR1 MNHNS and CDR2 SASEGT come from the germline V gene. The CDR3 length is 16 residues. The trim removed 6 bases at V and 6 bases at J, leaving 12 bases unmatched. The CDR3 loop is CASRRTSSGRAFEQYF. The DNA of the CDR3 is TGTGCCAGCAGGAGGACTTCTAGCGGGAGGGCCTTCGAGCAGTACTTC.